This TCR beta chain comes out of a study of T cells in Graves' hyperthyroidism and ophthalmopathy. Amplified TCR beta CDR3 regions derived from RNA transcripts. TCR CDR3 regions were first amplified by RT-PCR with HTBI primers. TCRdb called the multiplex PCR reads again in MiXCR, with one record for every CDR3 protein. The sample contains approximately 570,000 distinct CDR3 sequences, about 20% of which appear only once. The V end lost 2 bases, the J end lost 8 bases, and 12 bases lay between the germline ends. The CDR3 is 13 amino acids. Sequencing was performed on blood. The V and J genes are TRBV12-3 or TRBV12-4 and TRBJ1-2; D gene uncertain. This TCR came from a man between 40 and 49 years old with Graves' ophthalmopathy. In DNA form, the CDR3 reads TGTGCCAGCAGTTTAAATCCCCCCCTAGGCTACACCTTC. It translates to CASSLNPPLGYTF.